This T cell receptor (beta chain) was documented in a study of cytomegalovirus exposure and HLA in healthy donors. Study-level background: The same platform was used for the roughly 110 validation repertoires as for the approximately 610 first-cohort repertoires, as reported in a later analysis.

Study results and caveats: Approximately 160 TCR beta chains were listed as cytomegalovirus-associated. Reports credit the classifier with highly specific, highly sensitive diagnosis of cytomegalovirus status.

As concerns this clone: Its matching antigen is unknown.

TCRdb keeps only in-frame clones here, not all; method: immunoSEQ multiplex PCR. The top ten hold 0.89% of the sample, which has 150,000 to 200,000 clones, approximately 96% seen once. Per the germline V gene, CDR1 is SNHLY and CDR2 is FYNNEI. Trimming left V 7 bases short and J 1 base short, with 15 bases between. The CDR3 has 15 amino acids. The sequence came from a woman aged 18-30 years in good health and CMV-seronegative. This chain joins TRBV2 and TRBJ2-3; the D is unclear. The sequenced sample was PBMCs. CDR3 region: CASKRQQIRTDTQYF. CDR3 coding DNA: TGTGCCAGCAAACGACAACAGATACGCACAGATACGCAGTATTTT. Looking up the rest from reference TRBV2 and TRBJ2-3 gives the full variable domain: EPEVTQTPSHQVTQMGQEVILRCVPISNHLYFYWYRQILGQKVEFLVSFYNNEISEKSEIFDDQFSVERPDGSNFTLKIRSTKLEDSAMYFCASKRQQIRTDTQYFGPGTRLTVL.